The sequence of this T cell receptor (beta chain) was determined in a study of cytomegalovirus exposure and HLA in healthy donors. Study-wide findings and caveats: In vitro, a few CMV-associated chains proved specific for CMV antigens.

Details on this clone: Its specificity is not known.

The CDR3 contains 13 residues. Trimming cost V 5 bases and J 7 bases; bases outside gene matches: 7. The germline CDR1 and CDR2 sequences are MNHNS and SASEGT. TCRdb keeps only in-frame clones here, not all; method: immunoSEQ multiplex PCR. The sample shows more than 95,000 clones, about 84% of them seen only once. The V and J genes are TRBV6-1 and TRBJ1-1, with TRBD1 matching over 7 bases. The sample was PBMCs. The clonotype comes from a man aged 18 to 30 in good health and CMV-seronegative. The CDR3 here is CASSTKGQHEAFF. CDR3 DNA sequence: TGTGCCAGCAGTACGAAGGGACAGCATGAAGCTTTCTTT.